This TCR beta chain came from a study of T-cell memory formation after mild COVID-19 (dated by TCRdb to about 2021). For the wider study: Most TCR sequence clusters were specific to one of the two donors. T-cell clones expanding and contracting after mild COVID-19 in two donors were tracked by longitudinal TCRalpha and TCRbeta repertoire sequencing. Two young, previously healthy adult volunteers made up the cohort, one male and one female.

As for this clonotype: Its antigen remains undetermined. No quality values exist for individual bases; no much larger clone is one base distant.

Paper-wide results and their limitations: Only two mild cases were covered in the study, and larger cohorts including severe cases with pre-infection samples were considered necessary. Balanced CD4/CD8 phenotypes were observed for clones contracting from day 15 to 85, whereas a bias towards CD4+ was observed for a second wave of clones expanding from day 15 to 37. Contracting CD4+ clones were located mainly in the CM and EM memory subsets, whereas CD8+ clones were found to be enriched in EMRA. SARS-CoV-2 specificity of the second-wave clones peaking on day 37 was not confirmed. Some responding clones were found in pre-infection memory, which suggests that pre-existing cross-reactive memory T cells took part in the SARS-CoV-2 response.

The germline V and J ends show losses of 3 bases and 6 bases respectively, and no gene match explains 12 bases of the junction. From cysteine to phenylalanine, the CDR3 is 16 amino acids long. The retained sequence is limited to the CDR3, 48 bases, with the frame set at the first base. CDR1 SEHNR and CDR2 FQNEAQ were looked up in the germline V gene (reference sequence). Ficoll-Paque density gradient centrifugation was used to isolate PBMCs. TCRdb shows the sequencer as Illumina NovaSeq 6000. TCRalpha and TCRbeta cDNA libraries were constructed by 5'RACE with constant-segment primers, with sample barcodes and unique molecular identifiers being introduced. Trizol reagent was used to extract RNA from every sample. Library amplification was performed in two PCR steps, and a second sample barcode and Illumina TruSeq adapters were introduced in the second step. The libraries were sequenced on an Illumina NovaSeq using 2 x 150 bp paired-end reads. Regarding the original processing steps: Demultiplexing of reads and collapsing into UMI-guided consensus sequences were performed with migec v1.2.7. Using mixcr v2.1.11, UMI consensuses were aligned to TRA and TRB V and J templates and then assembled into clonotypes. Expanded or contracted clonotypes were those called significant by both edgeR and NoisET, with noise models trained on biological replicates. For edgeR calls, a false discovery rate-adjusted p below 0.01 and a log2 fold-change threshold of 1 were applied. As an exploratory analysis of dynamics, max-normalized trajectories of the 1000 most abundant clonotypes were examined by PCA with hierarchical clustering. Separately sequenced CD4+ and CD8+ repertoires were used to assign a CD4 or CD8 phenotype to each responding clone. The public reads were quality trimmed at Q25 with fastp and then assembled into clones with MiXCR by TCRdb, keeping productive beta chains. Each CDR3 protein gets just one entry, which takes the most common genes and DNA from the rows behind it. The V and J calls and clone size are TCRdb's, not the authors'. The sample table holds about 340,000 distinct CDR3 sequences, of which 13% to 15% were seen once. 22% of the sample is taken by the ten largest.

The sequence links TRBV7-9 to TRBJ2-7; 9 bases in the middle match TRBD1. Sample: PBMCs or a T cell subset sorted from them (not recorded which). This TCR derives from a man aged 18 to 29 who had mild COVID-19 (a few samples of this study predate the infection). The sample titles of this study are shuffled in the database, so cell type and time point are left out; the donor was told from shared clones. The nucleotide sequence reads TGTGCCAGCAGCTTCCCCCCGGGACAGGGTGTTGGCGAGCAGTACTTC. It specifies CASSFPPGQGVGEQYF.